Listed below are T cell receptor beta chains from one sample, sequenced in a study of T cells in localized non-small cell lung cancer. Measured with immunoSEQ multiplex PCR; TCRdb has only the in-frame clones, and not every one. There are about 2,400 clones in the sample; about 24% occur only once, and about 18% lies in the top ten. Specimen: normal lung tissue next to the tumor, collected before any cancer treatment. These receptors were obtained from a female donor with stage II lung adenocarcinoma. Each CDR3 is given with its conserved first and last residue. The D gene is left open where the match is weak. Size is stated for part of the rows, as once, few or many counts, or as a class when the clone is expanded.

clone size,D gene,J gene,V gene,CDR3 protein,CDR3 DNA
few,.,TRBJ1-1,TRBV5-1,CASSVQVMGANTEAFF,TGCGCCAGCAGCGTTCAAGTCATGGGGGCGAACACTGAAGCTTTCTTT
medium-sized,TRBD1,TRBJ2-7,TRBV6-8,CASRSGQGDYEQYF,TGTGCCAGCAGGAGTGGACAGGGGGATTACGAGCAGTACTTC
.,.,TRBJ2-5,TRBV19,CASSMRGQGAETQYF,TGTGCCAGTAGTATGCGGGGGCAGGGCGCAGAGACCCAGTACTTC
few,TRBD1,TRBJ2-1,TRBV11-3,CASSLGGTGEYNEQFF,TGTGCCAGCAGCTTGGGAGGGACAGGGGAGTACAATGAGCAGTTCTTC
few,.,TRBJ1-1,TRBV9,CASSEHEGTEAFF,TGTGCCAGCAGCGAACACGAAGGAACTGAAGCTTTCTTT
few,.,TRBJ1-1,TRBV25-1,CASSEGGTEAFF,TGTGCCAGCAGTGAAGGGGGAACTGAAGCTTTCTTT
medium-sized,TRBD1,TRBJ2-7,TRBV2,CASSLSGTETYEQYF,TGTGCCAGCAGTTTATCCGGGACAGAGACCTACGAGCAGTACTTC
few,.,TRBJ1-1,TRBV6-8,CASSNNWAEAFF,TGTGCCAGCAGTAATAACTGGGCTGAAGCTTTCTTT
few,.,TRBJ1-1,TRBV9,CASSVVGGADTEAFF,TGTGCCAGCAGCGTAGTTGGGGGCGCCGACACTGAAGCTTTCTTT
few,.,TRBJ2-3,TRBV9,CASSYLDRRGLYF,TGTGCCAGCAGTTACCTCGACCGCAGAGGCCTGTATTTT
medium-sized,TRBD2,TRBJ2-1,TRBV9,CASSRGGSSYNEQFF,TGTGCCAGCAGCCGGGGAGGGAGCTCCTACAATGAGCAGTTCTTC
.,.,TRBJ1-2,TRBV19,CASSILQGSDYGYTF,TGTGCCAGTAGTATCTTACAGGGCTCGGACTATGGCTACACCTTC
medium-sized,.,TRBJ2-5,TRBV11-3,CASSLGQGIAQETQYF,TGTGCCAGCAGCTTAGGCCAAGGAATAGCCCAAGAGACCCAGTACTTC
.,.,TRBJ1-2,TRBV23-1,CASSLETGNGYTF,TGCGCCAGCAGCTTGGAAACAGGGAATGGCTACACCTTC
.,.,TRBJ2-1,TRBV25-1,CASTPATSLSNEQFF,TGTGCCAGCACCCCAGCTACTAGTCTTTCGAATGAGCAGTTCTTC
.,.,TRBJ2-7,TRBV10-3,CASLQPWSYEQYF,TGTGCCAGTTTACAGCCCTGGAGCTACGAGCAGTACTTC
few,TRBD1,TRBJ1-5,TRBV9,CASSEGTGNNQPQHF,TGTGCCAGCAGTGAAGGGACAGGGAACAATCAGCCCCAGCATTTT
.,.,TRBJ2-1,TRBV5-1,CASSQEPGENEQFF,TGCGCCAGCAGCCAGGAACCGGGAGAAAATGAGCAGTTCTTC
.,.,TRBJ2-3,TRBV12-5,CASGLAGHTQYF,TGTGCTAGTGGTTTGGCCGGGCATACGCAGTATTTT
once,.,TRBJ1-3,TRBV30,CAWKGSGNTIYF,TGTGCCTGGAAGGGGAGTGGAAACACCATATATTTT
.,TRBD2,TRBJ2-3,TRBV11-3,CASSHEQTSGDRTDTQYF,TGTGCCAGCAGCCACGAACAGACTAGCGGGGACCGCACAGATACGCAGTATTTT
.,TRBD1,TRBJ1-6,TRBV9,CASSPGQYNSPLHF,TGTGCCAGCAGCCCGGGACAGTATAATTCACCCCTCCACTTT
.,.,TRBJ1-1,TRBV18,CASSPPGGRSSQDMNTEAFF,TGTGCCAGCTCGCCGCCGGGGGGGCGCAGTAGTCAAGACATGAACACTGAAGCTTTCTTT
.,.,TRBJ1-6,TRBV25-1,CASSEGGQGRRNSPLHF,TGTGCCAGCAGTGAAGGAGGGCAGGGGCGGAGAAATTCACCCCTCCACTTT
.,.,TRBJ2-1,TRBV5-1,CASSLGDSLIGNEQFF,TGCGCCAGCAGCTTGGGCGACAGCCTTATCGGCAATGAGCAGTTCTTC
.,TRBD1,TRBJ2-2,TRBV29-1,CSVNRGNTGELFF,TGCAGCGTGAACAGGGGGAACACCGGGGAGCTGTTTTTT
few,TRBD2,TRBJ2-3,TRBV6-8,CASSYRLAGGADTQYF,TGTGCCAGCAGTTACCGACTAGCGGGGGGTGCAGATACGCAGTATTTT
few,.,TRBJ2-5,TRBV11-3,CASSLEGRLEETQYF,TGTGCCAGCAGCTTAGAAGGACGGCTGGAAGAGACCCAGTACTTC
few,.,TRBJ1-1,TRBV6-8,CASRRTQGLETEAFF,TGTGCCAGCAGACGGACGCAGGGGCTAGAGACTGAAGCTTTCTTT
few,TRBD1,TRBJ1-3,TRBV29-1,CSVGDRAYGNTIYF,TGCAGCGTTGGAGACAGGGCCTACGGAAACACCATATATTTT
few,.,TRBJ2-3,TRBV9,CASSDATPRDQYF,TGTGCCAGCAGCGACGCGACCCCTAGGGATCAGTATTTT
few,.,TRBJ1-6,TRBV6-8,CASSSGTLSLHF,TGTGCCAGCAGCTCCGGGACACTGTCTCTCCACTTT
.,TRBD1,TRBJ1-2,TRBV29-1,CSARTGITYGYTF,TGCAGCGCCAGGACAGGGATCACCTATGGCTACACCTTC
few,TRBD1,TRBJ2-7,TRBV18,CASSYDRGYEQYF,TGTGCCAGCTCATACGACAGGGGCTACGAGCAGTACTTC
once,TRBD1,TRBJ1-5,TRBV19,CASSIAGGSNQPQHF,TGTGCCAGTAGTATAGCAGGGGGTAGCAATCAGCCCCAGCATTTT
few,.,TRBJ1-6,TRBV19,CASTDRNSPLHF,TGTGCCAGTACGGACAGAAATTCACCCCTCCACTTT